This T cell receptor beta chain stems from a study of cytomegalovirus exposure and HLA in healthy donors. Study-level points and caveats: A likely sequencing artifact accounted for one observed cluster of highly shared sequence variants. In vitro confirmation showed a few CMV-associated chains to be CMV antigen specific. As immune exposure information, only CMV serostatus was available.

The PCR was carried out with 60 Vbeta primers and 13 Jbeta primers. Sequenced by immunoSEQ multiplex PCR; TCRdb stores in-frame clones only, minus some. Of fewer than 250,000 clones in the sample, 65% to 85% are singletons; the top ten hold roughly 1.5%. As regards this clone: Its antigen remains unknown.

Deletions cut 0 bases from V and 0 bases from J, with 11 bases between. CDR3 length: 16 amino acids. From germline, CDR1 is ENHRY and CDR2 SYGVKD. The sample was PBMCs. The rearrangement uses TRBV10-3 and TRBJ1-2, with D possibly TRBD1 on 5 matching bases. This TCR came from a woman between 18 and 30 years old in good health and CMV-seronegative. The CDR3 DNA follows: TGTGCCATCAGTGAGTCTGGTGGGGCATCTAACTATGGCTACACCTTC. It encodes CAISESGGASNYGYTF.